This T cell receptor (beta chain) stems from a study of T cell responses to AZD1222 COVID-19 vaccine. The table came from immunoSEQ multiplex PCR; TCRdb's copy has only in-frame clones and leaves some out. The data contain tens of thousands of clones, more than 75% of them singletons. Germline assignment: CDR1 MNHEY and CDR2 SVGAGI. CDR3 length equals 14 residues. With 6 bases clipped from V and 4 bases from J, the junction kept 5 bases outside the gene matches. The J gene is TRBJ2-2, the V gene TRBV6-5; TRBD2 aligns across 7 bases. The source material was peripheral blood, sampled on day 0 of AZD1222 vaccination. The clonotype comes from an adult in good health. CDR3 protein: CASRGWGGTGELFF. Here the CDR3 DNA reads TGTGCCAGCAGGGGCTGGGGGGGCACCGGGGAGCTGTTTTTT.